This T cell receptor beta chain emerged from a study of shared clonotypes between healthy human individuals. Turning to the study itself: Serving as donors were a couple of women and a few men, whose ages spanned 18 to 49.

How the authors handled the data: Filtering differed, since immunoSEQ gave only junction sequences and no quality scores. The data were produced by immunoSEQ multiplex PCR, yet TCRdb's version contains in-frame clones alone and is incomplete. V and J calls and clone size come straight from that table; D and trimming were deduced from the DNA. In the table there are about 1.1 million clones, about 80% of which are singletons. The authors divided CD4+ cells into CD45RA+ naive and CD45RA-negative memory subsets. Germline loops: CDR1 SGHNT, CDR2 YYREEE (reference sequence). This CDR3 contains 20 residues. The junction had 16 bases not matched to a gene; V was cut back by 0 bases and J by 1 base.

The chain links TRBV5-4 to TRBJ2-3; 8 bases fit TRBD2. This sequence was found in a man aged 18 to 29 in good health. Some clones in this sample may be carry-over from other donors' samples. The material sequenced was memory CD4+ T cells from PBMCs. Subset of the sample: CD45RA-negative fraction. DNA for the CDR3: TGTGCCAGCAGCTTGGCGGGGAGGGCGGGAGGACCTCTCGGCACAGATACGCAGTATTTT. This gives the protein CASSLAGRAGGPLGTDTQYF.